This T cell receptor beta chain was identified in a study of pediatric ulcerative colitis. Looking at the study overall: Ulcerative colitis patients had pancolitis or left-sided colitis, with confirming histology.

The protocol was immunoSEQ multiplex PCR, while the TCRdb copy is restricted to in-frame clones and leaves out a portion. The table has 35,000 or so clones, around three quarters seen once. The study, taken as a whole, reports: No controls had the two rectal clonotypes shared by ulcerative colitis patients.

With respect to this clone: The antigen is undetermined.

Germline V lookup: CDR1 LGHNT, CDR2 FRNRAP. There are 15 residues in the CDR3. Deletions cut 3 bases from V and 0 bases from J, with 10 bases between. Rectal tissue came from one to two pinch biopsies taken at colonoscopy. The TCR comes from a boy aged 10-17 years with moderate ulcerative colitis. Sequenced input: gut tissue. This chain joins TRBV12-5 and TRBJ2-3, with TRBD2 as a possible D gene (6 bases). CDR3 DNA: TGTGCTAGTGGTTTCGGACTAACTAGCACAGATACGCAGTATTTT. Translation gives CASGFGLTSTDTQYF.